This T cell receptor (beta chain) came from a study of cytomegalovirus exposure and HLA in healthy donors. The CDR3 is 14 amino acids. The V gene end was trimmed by 7 bases and the J gene end by 3 bases; junction bases not matched to a gene: 5. The germline CDR1 and CDR2 sequences are MNHEY and SVGAGI. The study, taken as a whole, reports: Specific recognition of CMV antigens was confirmed in vitro for three chains (all CMV-associated).

Worth noting for this clone: The antigen is unknown.

PCR primers comprised 60 Vbeta and 13 Jbeta primers. Sequencing was performed with immunoSEQ multiplex PCR; in TCRdb, only in-frame clones are kept and a portion is missing. The record lists 90,000 to 120,000 clones, of which the ten most abundant hold about 0.59%. The source material was PBMCs. V usage is TRBV6-5 and J usage is TRBJ2-3; TRBD2 matches 9 bases. The sequence was collected from a man aged 45-60 years in good health and CMV-seronegative. CDR3 DNA: TGTGCCAGCACCCCTGGACTAGCGACAGATACGCAGTATTTT. This codes for CASTPGLATDTQYF.